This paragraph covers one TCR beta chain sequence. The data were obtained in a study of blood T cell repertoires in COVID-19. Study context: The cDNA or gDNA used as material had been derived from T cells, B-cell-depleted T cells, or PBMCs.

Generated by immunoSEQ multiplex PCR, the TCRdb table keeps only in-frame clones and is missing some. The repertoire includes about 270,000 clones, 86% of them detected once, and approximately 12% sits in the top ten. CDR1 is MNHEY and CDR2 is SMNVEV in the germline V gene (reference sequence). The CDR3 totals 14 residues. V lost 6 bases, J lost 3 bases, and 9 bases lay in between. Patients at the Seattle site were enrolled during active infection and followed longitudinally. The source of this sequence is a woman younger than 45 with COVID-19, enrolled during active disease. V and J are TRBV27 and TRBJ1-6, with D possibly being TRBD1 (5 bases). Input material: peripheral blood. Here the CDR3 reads CASRRGGYNSPLHF. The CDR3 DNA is TGTGCCAGCAGACGGGGGGGCTATAATTCACCCCTCCACTTT.